This T cell receptor beta chain was sequenced in a study of T cell repertoires in cytomegalovirus infection. On the study more broadly: Alongside well-studied HLA-B-restricted CMV epitopes, recently identified HLA-C-restricted CMV epitopes were also used. It was the public TCR beta signatures that indicated both CMV infection and matching HLA type.

There are 13 residues in the CDR3. Germline values: CDR1 DFQATT, CDR2 SNEGSKA (reference sequence). The germline V and J ends were trimmed by 3 bases and 4 bases, with 10 bases remaining between them. In regard to this clonotype: Antigen unknown.

TCRdb reanalysed the reads using MiXCR and keeps one entry per CDR3 protein. The sample yields some 560,000 distinct CDR3 sequences, about 39% seen once. Whole-study findings and limits: Clonotype analysis showed dominance of the ex vivo response by HLA-C-restricted CMV-specific TCR beta clonotypes.

The sequencing used cultured PBMCs, collected from culture after CMV antigen stimulation. The rearrangement links TRBV20-1 to TRBJ1-5, with D unclear. This TCR derives from a human donor in good health (CMV status not recorded). Some clones in this sample may be carry-over from other donors' samples. In DNA form, the CDR3 reads TGCAGTGCTAGTGGGCCGGCGAATCAGCCCCAGCATTTT. Translating gives CSASGPANQPQHF.